The 32 T cell receptor beta chains in this list originate from one sample, sequenced in a study of cytomegalovirus exposure and HLA in healthy donors (dated 2017 in TCRdb). Library preparation was by the immunoSEQ multiplex PCR assay. As stored in TCRdb, this immuneACCESS dataset retains in-frame rearrangements with V and J assigned. A fraction of the clones does not appear; measured against another copy, unresolved V genes explain less than half of the discrepancy, and the remainder lacks a known reason. In all, the sample holds about 120,000 clones, and 85% to 90% of those were seen once. The top ten hold 0.95% to 1.5% of the sample. Sequences were obtained from PBMCs. These receptors originate from a woman aged 18-29 years in good health and CMV-seronegative.

Concerning this clone itself: One junction end does not reproduce the germline sequence, and a read error may be involved. The chain links TRBV5-5 to TRBJ1-6; D might be TRBD1 (6 bases). Looked up from germline, CDR1 is SGHKS and CDR2 is YYEKEE (reference sequence). This CDR3 is built from 16 residues. CDR3 DNA sequence: TGTGCCAGCAGCAGGCTGGCAGGGGCGTATAGTTCACCCCTCCACTTT. Amino acid sequence: CASSRLAGAYSSPLHF.

This clone is a singleton in its sample. The rearrangement links TRBV7-9 to TRBJ1-1, with D unresolved. Germline assignment: CDR1 SEHNR and CDR2 FQNEAQ (reference sequence). With 1 base removed from V and 4 bases from J, the gap between germline ends came to 10 bases. There are 14 residues in the CDR3. This chain's CDR3 is CASSLVLSGTEAFF. CDR3 sequence (DNA): TGTGCCAGCAGCTTAGTACTTTCGGGCACTGAAGCTTTCTTT.

There are a few counts of this clone. V gene TRBV5-4 combines with J gene TRBJ1-1; the match to TRBD1 covers 10 bases. The CDR3 runs 16 residues. V shed 3 bases and J 2 bases; nucleotides not matched to a gene: 7. Looked up from germline, CDR1 is SGHNT and CDR2 is YYREEE (reference sequence). The CDR3 is CASSSRRTGGNTEAFF. CDR3 DNA: TGTGCCAGCAGCTCGCGACGGACAGGGGGTAACACTGAAGCTTTCTTT.

V gene TRBV6-5 combines with J gene TRBJ2-1; TRBD1 agrees at 9 bases. Germline V gene data show CDR1 as MNHEY and CDR2 as SVGAGI. The CDR3 spans 15 residues. The trim removed 5 bases at V and 5 bases at J, leaving 7 bases unmatched. The CDR3 region has the DNA TGTGCCAGCAGTGGCATACAGGGGGCGAACAATGAGCAGTTCTTC. Residues: CASSGIQGANNEQFF.

V gene TRBV6-5 combines with J gene TRBJ1-1, with a possible D match to TRBD1 (6 bases). CDR1 and CDR2 from the germline V gene are MNHEY and SVGAGI. This CDR3 spans 14 amino acids. V lost 2 bases to trimming and J lost 7 bases, with 14 bases between them. CDR3 bases: TGTGCCAGCAGTTACACGGGCAGGGGCGGTGAAGCTTTCTTT. It codes for CASSYTGRGGEAFF.

Written as DNA, the CDR3 is TGTGCCAGCAGTCCACACAAAATATCTGAAGCTTTCTTT. Translated: CASSPHKISEAFF. The chain carries TRBV28 and TRBJ1-1; no firm D call. There are 13 residues in the CDR3. From germline, CDR1 is MDHEN and CDR2 SYDVKM. Trimming cost V 5 bases and J 6 bases, with 13 bases left between them.

The rearrangement uses TRBV9 and TRBJ2-1; 9 nucleotides agree with TRBD1. CDR3 size: 15 residues. The germline gives CDR1 SGDLS, CDR2 YYNGEE. V gave up 3 bases and J gave up 7 bases; unmatched junction bases: 8. The CDR3 DNA follows: TGTGCCAGCAGCGGACGACAGGGGGTGGCGAATGAGCAGTTCTTC. Translation gives CASSGRQGVANEQFF. The complete variable domain, with remaining parts taken from reference TRBV9 and TRBJ2-1, reads DSGVTQTPKHLITATGQRVTLRCSPRSGDLSVYWYQQSLDQGLQFLIQYYNGEERAKGNILERFSAQQFPDLHSELNLSSLELGDSALYFCASSGRQGVANEQFFGPGTRLTVL.

The chain recombines TRBV5-1 with TRBJ2-3; D is ambiguous. From germline, CDR1 is SGHRS and CDR2 YFSETQ. The V end was cut by 0 bases, the J end by 6 bases, with 11 bases between. This CDR3 has 14 amino acids. The DNA of the CDR3 is TGCGCCAGCAGCTTGGTGAGAACCGGGGATACGCAGTATTTT. Translation gives CASSLVRTGDTQYF.

V gene TRBV6-1 combines with J gene TRBJ2-1; TRBD2 aligns across 11 bases. Germline-derived CDR1 and CDR2 are MNHNS and SASEGT. The CDR3 extends over 17 amino acids. The junction had 11 bases not matched to a gene; V was cut back by 4 bases and J by 6 bases. CDR3 loop: CASSALAGGVSGNEQFF. CDR3 DNA sequence: TGTGCCAGCAGTGCTTTAGCGGGGGGGGTTTCGGGCAATGAGCAGTTCTTC.

The chain joins TRBV4-1 to TRBJ1-5; 8 nucleotides agree with TRBD1. V was clipped by 5 bases and J by 6 bases; unmatched bases: 12. In germline, CDR1 is MGHRA, CDR2 YSYEKL. This CDR3 is 16 amino acids long. The CDR3 nucleotides read TGCGCCAGCAGCTTATACTACACAGGGGGAGGTCAGCCCCAGCATTTT. Protein sequence: CASSLYYTGGGQPQHF.

The chain couples TRBV27 to TRBJ2-7; D unresolved. CDR3 length: 14 residues. The V end lost 4 bases, the J end lost 0 bases, and 10 bases lay between the germline ends. Germline lookup yields CDR1 MNHEY and CDR2 SMNVEV (reference sequence). CDR3 protein: CASSSSLSSYEQYF. The CDR3 coding sequence is TGTGCCAGCAGTTCGAGTTTAAGCTCCTACGAGCAGTACTTC.

This chain links TRBV11-2 with TRBJ1-2; a possible D gene is TRBD1 (6 bases). V dropped 0 bases and J dropped 2 bases, with 13 bases sitting between them. This CDR3 spans 16 amino acids. CDR1 is SGHAT and CDR2 is FQNNGV in the germline V gene. The CDR3 DNA reads as TGTGCCAGCAGCTTAGACAGGGGCCGGCCGAACTATGGCTACACCTTC. The encoded protein is CASSLDRGRPNYGYTF.

The chain couples TRBV29-1 to TRBJ2-7, with a weak D call TRBD1 (5 bases). The CDR3 runs 11 residues. Trimming shortened V by 7 bases and J by 5 bases, and 12 bases separated the two germline ends. Per germline, CDR1 SQVTM and CDR2 ANQGSEA. The CDR3 bases are TGCAGCGCCCGGTGGGGCGACGAGCAGTACTTC. Protein product: CSARWGDEQYF.

The chain uses TRBV10-3 and TRBJ1-3; D call uncertain. The germline V gene has CDR1 ENHRY and CDR2 SYGVKD. The V end was cut by 4 bases, the J end by 2 bases, with 6 bases between. The CDR3 is made up of 13 amino acids. The CDR3 nucleotides read TGTGCCATCAGTGTTTGGCCTGGAAACACCATATATTTT. This sequence encodes CAISVWPGNTIYF.

The chain recombines TRBV9 with TRBJ1-1, with D unclear. Germline V lookup: CDR1 SGDLS, CDR2 YYNGEE. The CDR3 consists of 13 residues. Trimming pared 0 bases from V and 4 bases from J, leaving 7 bases between. The CDR3 here is CASSVGGATEAFF. The DNA of the CDR3 is TGTGCCAGCAGCGTAGGGGGAGCCACTGAAGCTTTCTTT.

The V call is TRBV2, the J call TRBJ1-2, with a possible D match to TRBD1 (6 bases). V dropped 8 bases and J dropped 2 bases, with 21 bases sitting between them. Germline values: CDR1 SNHLY, CDR2 FYNNEI. The CDR3 runs 16 residues. The CDR3 region is CASASREGQPNYGYTF. CDR3 coding DNA: TGTGCCAGCGCTTCAAGGGAAGGACAGCCAAACTATGGCTACACCTTC.

This clone was recorded only once. The V call is TRBV5-6, the J call TRBJ2-7; a possible D gene is TRBD2 (7 bases). Per the germline V gene, CDR1 is SGHDT and CDR2 is YYEEEE. Trimming pared 3 bases from V and 6 bases from J, leaving 19 bases between. This CDR3 has 15 residues. CDR3 sequence reads: CASSWRGGGGAEQYF. The CDR3 DNA reads as TGTGCCAGCAGCTGGAGGGGAGGGGGGGGTGCCGAGCAGTACTTC.

The rearrangement joins TRBV19 to TRBJ1-1; D is unclear. V lost 8 bases, J lost 4 bases, and 11 bases lay in between. Looked up from germline, CDR1 is LNHDA and CDR2 is SQIVND (reference sequence). This CDR3 is 12 amino acids long. In DNA, the CDR3 is TGTGCCAGTGTTCGGGGAAGCACTGAAGCTTTCTTT. Its translation is CASVRGSTEAFF.

In its sample, this clone was seen once. V and J are TRBV11-1 and TRBJ1-1; 9 bases line up with TRBD1. Germline V gene lookup returns CDR1 SGHAT and CDR2 FQDESV (reference sequence). This CDR3 spans 15 amino acids. J lost 4 bases, V lost 0 bases, and 3 bases had no gene match. The CDR3 is CASSLAGQGGTEAFF. The CDR3 nucleotides read TGTGCCAGCAGCTTAGCGGGACAGGGTGGCACTGAAGCTTTCTTT.

The gene calls are TRBV4-1 and TRBJ2-1, with D uncertain. V lost 3 bases, J lost 5 bases, and 8 bases lay in between. Germline V gene sequence: CDR1 MGHRA, CDR2 YSYEKL. The CDR3 is 13 amino acids. CDR3 nucleotides: TGCGCCAGCAGCCACCCCGGTAACAATGAGCAGTTCTTC. It codes for CASSHPGNNEQFF.

The J gene is TRBJ1-3, the V gene TRBV25-1; TRBD1 matches at 9 bases. V shed 3 bases and J 4 bases; nucleotides not matched to a gene: 7. The CDR3 has 16 amino acids. Per the germline V gene, CDR1 is MGHDK and CDR2 is SYGVNS. The DNA of the CDR3 is TGTGCCAGCAGTGACTCCGGGACAGGGAGAGGAAACACCATATATTTT. As protein: CASSDSGTGRGNTIYF.

The V and J genes are TRBV11-2 and TRBJ1-1, with D uncertain. Germline V lookup: CDR1 SGHAT, CDR2 FQNNGV. The CDR3 is 14 amino acids. Trimming shortened V by 4 bases and J by 1 base, and 10 bases separated the two germline ends. The chain's CDR3 is CASSSAGRNTEAFF. The CDR3 nucleotides read TGTGCCAGCAGCTCCGCGGGCAGGAACACTGAAGCTTTCTTT.

The chain is built from TRBV4-1 and TRBJ2-3; D is perhaps TRBD2 (5 bases). This CDR3 is built from 17 residues. Trimming removed 1 base from V and 0 bases from J, with 14 bases in between. Per the germline V gene, CDR1 is MGHRA and CDR2 is YSYEKL. The CDR3 coding sequence is TGCGCCAGCAGCCAAGGGTGGCCTACGGGGAGCACAGATACGCAGTATTTT. It translates to CASSQGWPTGSTDTQYF.

The genes are TRBV5-1 and TRBJ2-3; weak D call: TRBD1 (6 bases). CDR1 is SGHRS and CDR2 is YFSETQ in the germline V gene. This CDR3 region has 16 residues. The V end was cut by 0 bases, the J end by 0 bases, with 11 bases between. CDR3 bases: TGCGCCAGCAGCTTGGGGGGACACTCTAGCACAGATACGCAGTATTTT. Translated: CASSLGGHSSTDTQYF.

In its sample, this clone was seen once. The genes are TRBV18 and TRBJ1-5; 8 nucleotides line up with TRBD1. Germline trimming cut 6 bases from V and 2 bases from J; bases unmatched to any gene: 6. Germline lookup yields CDR1 KGHSH and CDR2 LQKENI. The CDR3 totals 15 residues. CDR3 loop: CASSPTGDGNQPQHF. In DNA, the CDR3 is TGTGCCAGCTCCCCGACAGGGGATGGCAATCAGCCCCAGCATTTT.

In its sample, this clone was seen once. J is TRBJ1-4 and V is TRBV7-9, with 9 bases lining up with TRBD1. The ends lost 11 bases at V and 7 bases at J; junction bases unmatched: 8. The germline V gene has CDR1 SEHNR and CDR2 FQNEAQ (reference sequence). The CDR3 extends over 13 amino acids. Written as DNA, the CDR3 is TGTGCCTCAACAGGGGGCGGAGGTGAAAAACTGTTTTTT. It translates to CASTGGGGEKLFF.

With respect to this clone: This same CDR3 is encoded by further DNA sequences in the sample. The V gene is TRBV6-5, the J gene TRBJ2-7, with a tentative D call TRBD1 (6 bases). The V end lost 7 bases, the J end lost 4 bases, and 8 bases lay between the germline ends. This CDR3 is built from 11 residues. The germline gives CDR1 MNHEY, CDR2 SVGAGI. The CDR3 nucleotides read TGTGCCAGCACCCAGGGGTACGAGCAGTACTTC. It is translated as CASTQGYEQYF.

This chain connects TRBV5-3 to TRBJ2-2; D might be TRBD2 (5 bases). TRBV5-3 belongs to the ORF category, with a function that is uncertain. This CDR3 comprises 16 residues. The ends were cut back, 0 bases at V and 4 bases at J, with 13 bases in the middle. CDR3 nucleotides: TGTGCCAGAAGCTTGGGGGCTAGCTGGGGCACCGGGGAGCTGTTTTTT. This sequence encodes CARSLGASWGTGELFF.

The V and J genes are TRBV5-1 and TRBJ2-3, with 9 bases aligning to TRBD1. This CDR3 contains 17 residues. With 2 bases clipped from V and 1 base from J, the junction kept 8 bases outside the gene matches. Per the germline V gene, CDR1 is SGHRS and CDR2 is YFSETQ. Here the CDR3 reads CASSLGRWTGGTDTQYF. CDR3 nucleotides: TGCGCCAGCAGCTTAGGGCGATGGACAGGGGGCACAGATACGCAGTATTTT.

The chain uses TRBV9 and TRBJ2-7, with TRBD1 as a possible D gene (6 bases). The CDR3 totals 14 residues. The V end was cut by 4 bases, the J end by 2 bases, with 13 bases between. Germline-derived CDR1 and CDR2 are SGDLS and YYNGEE. As DNA, the CDR3 is TGTGCCAGCAGCCCAAGACAGGTCCCCTACGAGCAGTACTTC. Protein: CASSPRQVPYEQYF.

The rearrangement joins TRBV7-2 to TRBJ2-1; 9 nucleotides agree with TRBD2. V gave up 1 base and J gave up 6 bases; unmatched junction bases: 4. The germline V gene has CDR1 SGHTA and CDR2 FQGNSA. This CDR3 region has 15 residues. The CDR3 nucleotides read TGTGCCAGCAGCTTAGGAGCGGGGGGCGTCAATGAGCAGTTCTTC. It codes for CASSLGAGGVNEQFF.

The chain links TRBV6-5 to TRBJ2-7; 7 bases agree with TRBD1. The CDR3 length is 15 residues. Germline lookup yields CDR1 MNHEY and CDR2 SVGAGI. V trimming: 6 bases; J trimming: 3 bases; junction bases outside the gene matches: 11. The CDR3 DNA follows: TGTGCCAGCAGCCTCGCCGGGACAGATTTCTACGAGCAGTACTTC. It yields the protein CASSLAGTDFYEQYF.